This entry lists 13 T cell receptor beta chains sequenced from one sample in a study of CD8+ T cells in alopecia areata. RNA was extracted and reverse transcribed into cDNA as the sequencing template. Using immunoSEQ multiplex PCR, the repertoire was profiled, and TCRdb retains in-frame clones only, with some absent. The sample consists of 150,000 or so clones, about 60% of them appearing once. The sequenced sample was CD4+ T cells sorted from blood. These receptors originate from a human donor in good health.

This sequence joins TRBV7-6 and TRBJ2-7; TRBD1 might be the D (6 bases). V lost 5 bases and J lost 6, with 11 bases in between. Germline V gives CDR1 SGHVS, CDR2 FNYEAQ. This CDR3 is built from 12 residues. The CDR3 here is CASSREGVEQYF. In nucleotides, the CDR3 is TGTGCCAGCAGCCGTGAGGGGGTCGAGCAGTACTTC.

This sequence joins TRBV6-5 and TRBJ2-1; D unresolved. Per germline, CDR1 MNHEY and CDR2 SVGAGI. The CDR3 contains 14 residues. The V gene lost 0 bases and the J gene lost 9 bases, with 12 bases spanning the gap. CDR3 in DNA: TGTGCCAGCAGTTACTCTACTGCGGTGGGTGAGCAGTTCTTC. It translates to CASSYSTAVGEQFF.

The rearrangement links TRBV15 to TRBJ2-5, with D unclear. Germline lookup yields CDR1 LNHNV and CDR2 YYDKDF (reference sequence). This CDR3 has 15 amino acids. Trimming removed 1 base from V and 4 bases from J, with 13 bases in between. This chain's CDR3 is CATSRAISGGETQYF. CDR3 DNA sequence: TGTGCCACCAGCAGAGCAATATCGGGTGGAGAGACCCAGTACTTC.

This sequence joins TRBV9 and TRBJ2-7; no firm D call. This CDR3 is 13 amino acids long. V was clipped by 0 bases and J by 6 bases, with 10 bases between them. Germline lookup yields CDR1 SGDLS and CDR2 YYNGEE. The CDR3 DNA sequence: TGTGCCAGCAGCGTAGGGGCGGCGACCGAGCAGTACTTC. It codes for CASSVGAATEQYF.

This clone was observed a single time. The genes are TRBV10-3 and TRBJ2-7; TRBD2 is a possible D gene (6 bases). V lost 4 bases and J lost 3, with 13 bases in between. The CDR3 loop spans 14 amino acids. Germline-derived CDR1 and CDR2 are ENHRY and SYGVKD. The CDR3 here is CAISGGLGYYEQYF. CDR3 DNA: TGTGCCATCAGTGGGGGACTGGGATACTACGAGCAGTACTTC.

This clone was seen a handful of times. J is TRBJ2-7 and V is TRBV4-1, with D hard to call. There are 14 residues in the CDR3. Trimming took off 5 bases at V and 3 bases at J, with 14 bases between the two ends. Germline values: CDR1 MGHRA, CDR2 YSYEKL. The CDR3 sequence: CASSTRTEIYEQYF. CDR3 coding DNA: TGCGCCAGCAGCACCAGGACGGAGATCTACGAGCAGTACTTC.

The V gene is TRBV10-3, the J gene TRBJ1-2, with a possible D match to TRBD1 (5 bases). In germline, CDR1 is ENHRY, CDR2 SYGVKD. Trimming shortened V by 1 base and J by 6 bases, and 9 bases separated the two germline ends. This CDR3 has 13 amino acids. In nucleotides, the CDR3 is TGTGCCATCAGTGAGTACGGGACGGATGGCTACACCTTC. The encoded protein is CAISEYGTDGYTF.

This sequence joins TRBV9 and TRBJ1-2; D not resolved. V was cut by 0 bases and J by 2 bases, with 8 bases left in between. Germline CDR1 is SGDLS and CDR2 is YYNGEE. The CDR3 length is 14 residues. CDR3 DNA sequence: TGTGCCAGCAGCGTAGGGTACGGAAACTATGGCTACACCTTC. Its translation is CASSVGYGNYGYTF.

The gene calls are TRBV30 and TRBJ1-1, with TRBD1 as a possible D gene (5 bases). Trimming removed 0 bases from V and 3 bases from J, with 26 bases in between. The CDR3 is made up of 19 amino acids. Germline V gene sequence: CDR1 GTSNPN, CDR2 SVGIG (reference sequence). CDR3 amino acids: CAWSVQMGDVKGPDTEAFF. The CDR3 DNA sequence: TGTGCCTGGAGTGTACAGATGGGGGACGTAAAGGGCCCCGACACTGAAGCTTTCTTT.

The chain carries TRBV19 and TRBJ2-3; 7 bases fit TRBD2. The ends lost 2 bases at V and 2 bases at J; junction bases unmatched: 13. This CDR3 comprises 18 residues. The germline CDR1 and CDR2 sequences are LNHDA and SQIVND (reference sequence). In DNA form, the CDR3 reads TGTGCCAGTAGTATAAATAGCGCTAGCGGAAAATTCACAGATACGCAGTATTTT. It encodes CASSINSASGKFTDTQYF. Variable domain in full (rest from reference TRBV19 and TRBJ2-3): DGGITQSPKYLFRKEGQNVTLSCEQNLNHDAMYWYRQDPGQGLRLIYYSQIVNDFQKGDIAEGYSVSREKKESFPLTVTSAQKNPTAFYLCASSINSASGKFTDTQYFGPGTRLTVL.

The chain is built from TRBV18 and TRBJ2-7, with 7 bases aligning to TRBD1. V dropped 3 bases and J dropped 1; count of bases not matched to a gene: 3. Per germline, CDR1 KGHSH and CDR2 LQKENI. The length of the CDR3 is 14 residues. The CDR3 region is CASSPLDRSYEQYF. Here the CDR3 DNA reads TGTGCCAGCTCACCGCTGGACAGGTCCTACGAGCAGTACTTC.

This clone came up a few times. The chain has TRBV29-1 and TRBJ2-2, with 7 bases that match TRBD2. Germline-derived CDR1 and CDR2 are SQVTM and ANQGSEA. The CDR3 extends over 16 amino acids. The V segment lost 7 bases and the J segment 1 base; nucleotides outside the gene matches: 12. The CDR3, as DNA: TGCAGCGCGAGGGATACGGGAGGCGTGAACACCGGGGAGCTGTTTTTT. Translated: CSARDTGGVNTGELFF.

This clone has more than one count but fewer than ten. The rearrangement joins TRBV29-1 to TRBJ2-5; D may correspond to TRBD1 or TRBD2 (5 bases each). The DNA end favors TRBJ2-7, so the J call may be wrong. The germline CDR1 and CDR2 sequences are SQVTM and ANQGSEA. This CDR3 contains 11 residues. CDR3 region: CSVGGPYEQYF. CDR3 sequence (DNA): TGCAGCGTTGGGGGACCCTACGAGCAGTACTTC.